The rows below give T cell receptor beta chains drawn from one sample of a study of blood T cell repertoires in COVID-19. Produced via immunoSEQ multiplex PCR; TCRdb's table is partial and in-frame only. This sample has 120,000 to 150,000 clones, with around 81% found just once. The sample was peripheral blood. These receptor sequences come from a man between 60 and 75 years old with active or convalescent COVID-19. Each CDR3 is given with its conserved first and last residue. The D gene is left open where the match is weak. Clone size is stated in some rows and not others, as once, few, many or a class when expanded.

CDR3 | DNA | J | size | D | V
CASSLGGSGEKLFF | TGTGCCAGCAGCTTGGGCGGAAGCGGTGAAAAACTGTTTTTT | TRBJ1-4 | NA | NA | TRBV5-4
CASSRLVSSTDTQYF | TGTGCCAGCAGTCGGCTAGTTTCTAGCACAGATACGCAGTATTTT | TRBJ2-3 | NA | NA | TRBV28
CASSLAGIGDTQYF | TGTGCCAGCAGCTTGGCGGGAATCGGAGATACGCAGTATTTT | TRBJ2-3 | NA | NA | TRBV11-2
CATLSGGNQPQHF | TGTGCCACCCTTAGCGGGGGCAATCAGCCCCAGCATTTT | TRBJ1-5 | NA | NA | TRBV6-6
CASRDFREQYF | TGTGCCAGCAGGGACTTCCGGGAGCAGTACTTC | TRBJ2-7 | NA | NA | TRBV27
CASSPRDRSTDTQYF | TGTGCCAGCAGCCCCCGGGACAGAAGCACAGATACGCAGTATTTT | TRBJ2-3 | few | TRBD1 | TRBV9
CASSPRSAAYSPLHF | TGTGCCAGCAGCCCCCGGTCGGCGGCTTATTCACCCCTCCACTTT | TRBJ1-6 | NA | NA | TRBV7-3
CASENGGGNEQFF | TGTGCCAGTGAAAATGGGGGAGGGAATGAGCAGTTCTTC | TRBJ2-1 | NA | NA | TRBV21-1
CASSRGQGATDTQYF | TGCGCCAGCAGTCGGGGACAGGGGGCGACAGATACGCAGTATTTT | TRBJ2-3 | NA | TRBD1 | TRBV4-1
CASSSPTGGNTEAFF | TGTGCCAGCAGTTCCCCGACAGGGGGGAACACTGAAGCTTTCTTT | TRBJ1-1 | few | TRBD1 | TRBV27